One sample yielded the 14 T cell receptor beta chains listed below, sequenced in a study of T cell repertoires in cytomegalovirus infection. TCRdb reprocessed the reads via MiXCR and lists one record per CDR3 protein. This table holds approximately 1,000,000 distinct CDR3 sequences, roughly 30% found once. Their recognized antigens are unknown. Here the sequenced sample was cultured CD8+ T cells from PBMCs, taken from culture after CMV antigen stimulation. The receptors stem from a human donor in good health (CMV status not recorded). Some clones in this sample may be carry-over from other donors' samples.

This clonotype was seen a handful of times. The chain recombines TRBV7-2 with TRBJ1-1, with TRBD1 as a possible D gene (6 bases). This CDR3 is built from 13 residues. Deletions cut 2 bases from V and 14 bases from J, with 18 bases between. Germline CDR1 SGHTA, CDR2 FQGNSA. Here the CDR3 DNA reads TGTGCCAGCAGCTTACAGGGACACGAAGTAGCCTTCTTT. It yields the protein CASSLQGHEVAFF.

This clonotype came up a few times. The rearrangement uses TRBV7-6 and TRBJ1-2, with 7 bases matching TRBD1. Germline-derived CDR1 and CDR2 are SGHVS and FNYEAQ. CDR3 length: 13 residues. V was clipped by 3 bases and J by 8 bases; unmatched bases: 6. DNA of the CDR3: TGTGCCAGCAGCTTGACAGGGCAAGAGGGCTACACCTTC. Translating gives CASSLTGQEGYTF.

This clonotype was seen just once. A read error may explain this, as a much larger clone is one base away. This rearrangement joins TRBV7-3 to TRBJ1-1; D perhaps matches TRBD1 (6 bases). The CDR3 consists of 14 residues. V was pared by 2 bases and J by 4 bases, with 11 bases between. Germline V gene data show CDR1 as SGHTA and CDR2 as FQGTGA. The CDR3: CASSLDGGLTEAFF. CDR3 nucleotide sequence: TGTGCCAGCAGCTTAGATGGGGGCCTCACTGAAGCTTTCTTT.

This clonotype was seen more than once but under ten times. V and J are TRBV4-1 and TRBJ2-1; D perhaps matches TRBD2 (5 bases). The germline V gene encodes CDR1 MGHRA and CDR2 YSYEKL. The length of the CDR3 is 16 residues. V dropped 0 bases and J dropped 0 bases, with 9 bases sitting between them. The CDR3 DNA sequence: TGCGCCAGCAGCCAAGATTTGAGGGTCTCCTACAATGAGCAGTTCTTC. Translating gives CASSQDLRVSYNEQFF.

The rearrangement uses TRBV19 and TRBJ2-5; D unclear. V lost 1 base and J 5 bases, leaving 14 bases between the germline ends. The length of the CDR3 is 15 residues. The V gene's germline CDR1 is LNHDA and CDR2 SQIVND (reference sequence). CDR3: CASSIGYGLGETQYF. The CDR3 coding sequence is TGTGCCAGTAGTATAGGGTACGGGTTAGGGGAGACCCAGTACTTC.

As concerns this clonotype: Sequence at one end of the junction differs from germline and may be a read error. The rearrangement joins TRBV19 to TRBJ1-5; 8 bases agree with TRBD1. The germline V gene has CDR1 LNHDA and CDR2 SQIVND (reference sequence). The CDR3 spans 10 residues. In nucleotides, the CDR3 is TGTGCCACCCGCATGGACAGGGATTATTTT. This translates into CATRMDRDYF.

V and J are TRBV6-6 and TRBJ2-1, with D possibly matching TRBD2 (6 bases). Germline assignment: CDR1 MNHNY and CDR2 SVGAGI (reference sequence). V lost 7 bases, J lost 9 bases, and 19 bases lay in between. This CDR3 is built from 14 residues. Written as DNA, the CDR3 is TGTGCCAGCACCTGGGACTGGGTCTTCATTGAGCAGTTCTTC. Translation gives CASTWDWVFIEQFF.

The chain combines TRBV29-1 with TRBJ2-7; no clear D. Trimming stripped 4 bases from V and 0 bases from J, with 10 bases between. There are 13 residues in the CDR3. In germline, CDR1 is SQVTM, CDR2 ANQGSEA. The CDR3 sequence: CSVVPDTSYEQYF. CDR3 coding DNA: TGCAGCGTTGTACCCGATACCTCCTACGAGCAGTACTTC.

V and J are TRBV12-5 and TRBJ1-1; D perhaps matches TRBD1 (5 bases). Germline CDR1 is LGHNT and CDR2 is FRNRAP. The CDR3 covers 14 residues. The ends were cut back, 8 bases at V and 3 bases at J, with 16 bases in the middle. In nucleotides, the CDR3 is TGTGCTAGTTATACAGGATTTTTGGACACTGAAGCTTTCTTT. Its protein is CASYTGFLDTEAFF.

This clonotype was observed a few times. The V and J genes are TRBV11-2 and TRBJ1-1, with a weak D call TRBD1 (5 bases). Germline V gives CDR1 SGHAT, CDR2 FQNNGV. This CDR3 is 13 amino acids long. Trimming shortened V by 5 bases and J by 6 bases, and 13 bases separated the two germline ends. CDR3 sequence (DNA): TGTGCCAGCAGCACCTCGGGACCAGCTGAAGCTTTCTTT. Translation: CASSTSGPAEAFF.

A few counts support this clonotype. The chain couples TRBV2 to TRBJ1-3; D might be TRBD1 (6 bases). Looked up from germline, CDR1 is SNHLY and CDR2 is FYNNEI. This CDR3 comprises 15 residues. V was trimmed by 7 bases and J by 4 bases, leaving 17 bases between them. The CDR3 DNA reads TGTGCCAGCATTGGGGTAGGGGGAACCGGAAACACCATATATTTT. It yields the protein CASIGVGGTGNTIYF.

The chain has TRBV15 and TRBJ2-3; tentatively, D is TRBD2 (7 bases). Deletions cut 2 bases from V and 3 bases from J, with 21 bases between. Germline lookup yields CDR1 LNHNV and CDR2 YYDKDF (reference sequence). This CDR3 has 18 amino acids. In DNA form, the CDR3 reads TGTGCCACCAGCAGATTCCCCCCGGGGGGCGGGTGGACAGATACGCAGTATTTT. This encodes CATSRFPPGGGWTDTQYF.

This clonotype turned up a few times. This chain connects TRBV6-6 to TRBJ2-7; no definite D call. The V gene lost 0 bases and the J gene lost 6 bases, with 9 bases spanning the gap. This CDR3 is built from 13 residues. Germline V gene data show CDR1 as MNHNY and CDR2 as SVGAGI (reference sequence). CDR3 in DNA: TGTGCCAGCAGTTACTCGGTAGCTGGCGAGCAGTACGTC. It translates to CASSYSVAGEQYV.

The chain employs TRBV12-5 and TRBJ1-2; 7 bases fit TRBD1. Losses at the gene ends were 4 bases for V and 4 bases for J; bases not matched to a gene: 18. The CDR3 is 18 residues long. Germline loops: CDR1 LGHNT, CDR2 FRNRAP. In nucleotides, the CDR3 is TGTGCTAGTGGTTCGCCCGGGGACAGTCCTTCGCCCGTCTATGGCTACACCTTC. This sequence encodes CASGSPGDSPSPVYGYTF.